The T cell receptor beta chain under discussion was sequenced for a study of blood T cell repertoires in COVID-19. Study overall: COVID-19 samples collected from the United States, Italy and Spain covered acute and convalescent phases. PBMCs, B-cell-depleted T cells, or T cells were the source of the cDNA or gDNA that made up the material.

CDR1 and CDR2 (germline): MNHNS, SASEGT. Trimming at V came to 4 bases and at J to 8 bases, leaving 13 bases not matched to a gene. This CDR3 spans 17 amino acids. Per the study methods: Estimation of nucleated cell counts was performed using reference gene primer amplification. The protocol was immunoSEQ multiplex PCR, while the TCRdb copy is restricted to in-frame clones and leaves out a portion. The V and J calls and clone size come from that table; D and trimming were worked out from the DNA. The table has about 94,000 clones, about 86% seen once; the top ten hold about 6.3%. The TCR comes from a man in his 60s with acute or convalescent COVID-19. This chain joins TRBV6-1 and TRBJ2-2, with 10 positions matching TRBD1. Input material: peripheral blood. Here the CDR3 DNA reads TGTGCCAGCAGTGGGACCACGAGAGGACAGGGGGAAGGGGAGCTGTTTTTT. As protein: CASSGTTRGQGEGELFF.